The clone carrying this T cell receptor beta chain has just a few counts. What it recognizes is unknown. This record belongs to a study of identical twins. Study-level findings and limits: Abundant cord blood beta clonotypes carried fewer insertions; memory repertoires showed none.

One entry per CDR3 protein, called by TCRdb with MiXCR from the 5' RACE reads. Altogether hundreds of thousands of distinct CDR3 sequences are present, about 20% being singletons, with the ten largest covering more than 4%. This sample also belongs to another study, concerning T cells expressing NK-cell markers.

The receptor comes from a young woman in good health. The sequencing sample was made of PBMCs.

The CDR3: CSVERSGRIQETQYF. The CDR3 DNA follows: TGCAGCGTTGAACGGAGCGGGAGGATCCAAGAGACCCAGTACTTC. The genes are TRBV29-1 and TRBJ2-5; 9 bases agree with TRBD2. The CDR3 covers 15 residues. V gave up 2 bases and J gave up 1 base; unmatched junction bases: 5. CDR1 and CDR2 (germline): SQVTM, ANQGSEA.